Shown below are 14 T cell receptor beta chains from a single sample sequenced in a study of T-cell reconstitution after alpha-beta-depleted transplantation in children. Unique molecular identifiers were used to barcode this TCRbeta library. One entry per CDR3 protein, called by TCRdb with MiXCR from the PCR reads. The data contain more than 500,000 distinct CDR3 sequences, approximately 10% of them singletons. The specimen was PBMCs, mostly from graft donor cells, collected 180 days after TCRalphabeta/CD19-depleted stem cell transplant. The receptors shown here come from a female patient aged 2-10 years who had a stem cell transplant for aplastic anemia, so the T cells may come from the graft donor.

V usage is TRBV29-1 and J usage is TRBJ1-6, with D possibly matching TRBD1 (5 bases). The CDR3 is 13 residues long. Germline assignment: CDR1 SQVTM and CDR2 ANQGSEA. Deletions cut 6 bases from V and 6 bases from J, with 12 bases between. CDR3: CSVGGGPNSPLHF. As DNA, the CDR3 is TGCAGCGTGGGGGGAGGACCTAATTCACCCCTCCACTTT.

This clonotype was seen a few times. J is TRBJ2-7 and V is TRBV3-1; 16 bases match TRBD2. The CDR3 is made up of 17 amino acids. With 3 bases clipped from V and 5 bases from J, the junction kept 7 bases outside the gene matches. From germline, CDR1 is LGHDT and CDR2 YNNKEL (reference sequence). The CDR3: CASSHQGTSGRVHEQYV. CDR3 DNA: TGTGCCAGCAGCCACCAGGGGACTAGCGGGAGGGTCCACGAGCAGTACGTC.

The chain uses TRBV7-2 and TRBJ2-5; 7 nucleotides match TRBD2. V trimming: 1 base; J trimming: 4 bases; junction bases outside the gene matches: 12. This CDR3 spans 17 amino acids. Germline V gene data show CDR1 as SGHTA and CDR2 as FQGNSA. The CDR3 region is CASSLGVRTGGPETQYF. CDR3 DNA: TGTGCCAGCAGCTTAGGTGTGCGGACGGGGGGTCCAGAGACCCAGTACTTC.

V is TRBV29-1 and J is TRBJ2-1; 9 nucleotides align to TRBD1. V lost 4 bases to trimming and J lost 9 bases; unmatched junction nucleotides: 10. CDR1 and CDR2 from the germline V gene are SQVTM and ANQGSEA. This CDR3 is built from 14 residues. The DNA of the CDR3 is TGCAGCGTTGTAGGACAGGGGTTCAACACTGAGCAGTTCTTC. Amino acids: CSVVGQGFNTEQFF.

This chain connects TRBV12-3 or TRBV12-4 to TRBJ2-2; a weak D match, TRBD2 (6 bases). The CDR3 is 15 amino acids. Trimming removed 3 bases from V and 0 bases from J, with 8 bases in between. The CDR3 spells CASSFLAANTGELFF. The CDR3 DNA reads TGTGCCAGCAGTTTTTTAGCGGCGAACACCGGGGAGCTGTTTTTT.

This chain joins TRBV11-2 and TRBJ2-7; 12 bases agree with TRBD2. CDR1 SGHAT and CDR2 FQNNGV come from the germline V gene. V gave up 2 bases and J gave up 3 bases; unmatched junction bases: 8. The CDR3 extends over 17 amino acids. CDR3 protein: CASSLIGLAGTFYEQYF. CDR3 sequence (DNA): TGTGCCAGCAGCTTAATCGGACTAGCGGGAACCTTCTACGAGCAGTACTTC.

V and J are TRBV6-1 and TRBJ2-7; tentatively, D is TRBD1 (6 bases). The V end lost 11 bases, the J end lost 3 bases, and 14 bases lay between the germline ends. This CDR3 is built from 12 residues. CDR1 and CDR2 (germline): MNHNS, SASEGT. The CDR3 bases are TGTGCCGCTCAGGGGCAGGGCTACGAGCAGTACTTC. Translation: CAAQGQGYEQYF.

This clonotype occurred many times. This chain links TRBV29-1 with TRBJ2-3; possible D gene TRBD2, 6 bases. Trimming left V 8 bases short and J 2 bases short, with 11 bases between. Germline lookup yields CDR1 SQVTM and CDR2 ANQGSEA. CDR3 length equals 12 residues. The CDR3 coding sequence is TGCAGCACGCGGAGGGACACAGATACGCAGTATTTT. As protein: CSTRRDTDTQYF.

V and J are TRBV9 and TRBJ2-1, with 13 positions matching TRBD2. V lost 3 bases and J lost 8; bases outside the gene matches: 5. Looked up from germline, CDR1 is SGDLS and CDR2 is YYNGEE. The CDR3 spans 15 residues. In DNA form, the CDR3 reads TGTGCCAGCAGCGATGGACTAGCGGGAGTCGATGAGCAGTTCTTC. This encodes CASSDGLAGVDEQFF.

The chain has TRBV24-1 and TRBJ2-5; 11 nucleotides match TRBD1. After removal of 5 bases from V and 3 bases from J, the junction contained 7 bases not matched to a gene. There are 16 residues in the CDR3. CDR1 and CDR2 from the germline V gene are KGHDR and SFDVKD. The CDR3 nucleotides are TGTGCCACCAGTGTTCCCGGGACAGGGGGTAAAGAGACCCAGTACTTC. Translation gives CATSVPGTGGKETQYF.

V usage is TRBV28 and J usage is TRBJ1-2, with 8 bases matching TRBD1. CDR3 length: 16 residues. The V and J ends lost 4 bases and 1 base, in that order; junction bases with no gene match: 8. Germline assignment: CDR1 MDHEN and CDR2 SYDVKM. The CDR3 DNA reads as TGTGCCAGCAGTTCAGCAGGACAGGGCGGTAACTATGGCTACACCTTC. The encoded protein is CASSSAGQGGNYGYTF.

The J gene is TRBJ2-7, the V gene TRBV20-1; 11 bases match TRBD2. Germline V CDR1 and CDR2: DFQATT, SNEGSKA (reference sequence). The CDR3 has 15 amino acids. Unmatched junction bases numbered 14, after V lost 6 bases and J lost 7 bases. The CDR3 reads CSADLRSGRAGEQYF. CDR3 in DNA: TGCAGTGCCGACCTACGTAGCGGGAGGGCGGGGGAGCAGTACTTC.

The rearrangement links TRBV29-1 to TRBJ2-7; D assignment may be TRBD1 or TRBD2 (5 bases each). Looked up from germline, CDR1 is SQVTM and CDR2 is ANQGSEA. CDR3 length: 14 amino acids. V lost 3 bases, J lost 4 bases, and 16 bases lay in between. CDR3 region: CSVEGQGRGYEQYF. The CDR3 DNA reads TGCAGCGTTGAGGGGCAGGGCCGAGGGTACGAGCAGTACTTC.

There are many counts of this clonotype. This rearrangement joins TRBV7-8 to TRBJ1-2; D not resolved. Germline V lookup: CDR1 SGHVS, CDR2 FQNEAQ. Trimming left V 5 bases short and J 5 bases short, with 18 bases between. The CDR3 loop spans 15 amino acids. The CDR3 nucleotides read TGTGCCAGCAGCCCCGAGCGGGGTGCGGGGTATGGCTACACCTTC. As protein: CASSPERGAGYGYTF.